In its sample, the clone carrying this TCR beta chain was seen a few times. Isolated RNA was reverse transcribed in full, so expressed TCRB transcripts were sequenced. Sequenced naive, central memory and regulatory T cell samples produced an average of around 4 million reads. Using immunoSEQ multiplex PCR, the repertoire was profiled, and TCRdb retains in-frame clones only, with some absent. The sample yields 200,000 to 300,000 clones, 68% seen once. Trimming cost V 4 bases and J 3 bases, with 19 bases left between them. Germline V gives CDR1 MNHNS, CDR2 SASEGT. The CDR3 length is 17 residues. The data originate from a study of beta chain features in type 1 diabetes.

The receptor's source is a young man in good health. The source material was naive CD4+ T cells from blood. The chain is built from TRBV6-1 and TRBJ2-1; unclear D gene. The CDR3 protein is CASSGPGTILFYNEQFF. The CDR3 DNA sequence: TGTGCCAGCAGTGGGCCGGGTACTATTCTGTTCTACAATGAGCAGTTCTTC.